A selection of T cell receptor beta chains follows, all from one sample in a study of cytomegalovirus exposure and HLA in healthy donors. Sequencing was performed with immunoSEQ multiplex PCR; in TCRdb, only in-frame clones are kept and a portion is missing. The table includes roughly 120,000 clones, 80% to 90% detected once. Sequenced material: PBMCs. These receptors were taken from a woman aged 25 to 39 in good health and CMV-seronegative. CDR3s include the opening cysteine and the closing phenylalanine or tryptophan. Each record gives: D gene, V gene, J gene, clone size, CDR3 DNA, CDR3 protein. A D gene is named only where the DNA matches it firmly. Rows give clone size only sometimes, using once, few, many, or a class for an expanded clone.

d_call: TRBD2
v_call: TRBV27
j_call: TRBJ2-1
clone_size: NA
cdr3_nt: TGTGCCAGCAGTCAACTAGCGGGGGGGCGCGAGGAGCAGTTCTTC
cdr3_aa: CASSQLAGGREEQFF

d_call: NA
v_call: TRBV9
j_call: TRBJ2-1
clone_size: NA
cdr3_nt: TGTGCCAGCAGTGCCCAGGGGAATGAGCAGTTCTTC
cdr3_aa: CASSAQGNEQFF

d_call: NA
v_call: TRBV7-3
j_call: TRBJ2-7
clone_size: NA
cdr3_nt: TGTGCCAGCAGCGCCGATACAGGGTCCAGGGAGCAGTACTTC
cdr3_aa: CASSADTGSREQYF

d_call: TRBD2
v_call: TRBV19
j_call: TRBJ2-4
clone_size: NA
cdr3_nt: TGTGCCAGTACCCCCGGGACTAGCGGAAACATTCAGTACTTC
cdr3_aa: CASTPGTSGNIQYF

d_call: NA
v_call: TRBV1
j_call: TRBJ2-7
clone_size: NA
cdr3_nt: TGCACCAGCAGCCAAGATCAGGACAGGGCGTACGAGCAGTACTTC
cdr3_aa: CTSSQDQDRAYEQYF

d_call: NA
v_call: TRBV7-8
j_call: TRBJ2-1
clone_size: NA
cdr3_nt: TGTGCCAGCAGCTTAGTCGTGAACAGGGACTACAATGAGCAGTTCTTC
cdr3_aa: CASSLVVNRDYNEQFF

d_call: TRBD2
v_call: TRBV4-2
j_call: TRBJ2-1
clone_size: NA
cdr3_nt: TGTGCCAGCAGCCTCGAACTAGCGGGAGGGCCCAATGAGCAGTTCTTC
cdr3_aa: CASSLELAGGPNEQFF

d_call: NA
v_call: TRBV18
j_call: TRBJ1-3
clone_size: few
cdr3_nt: TGTGCCAGCTCCCCAGCCGGGGTGGGAAACACCATATATTTT
cdr3_aa: CASSPAGVGNTIYF

d_call: NA
v_call: TRBV6-6
j_call: TRBJ2-7
clone_size: NA
cdr3_nt: TGTGCCAGCCGTAGGGAGCCCTACGAGCAGTACTTC
cdr3_aa: CASRREPYEQYF

d_call: NA
v_call: TRBV29-1
j_call: TRBJ1-1
clone_size: once
cdr3_nt: TGCAGCGTTGAAGGGCAGGCGAACACTGAAGCTTTCTTT
cdr3_aa: CSVEGQANTEAFF

d_call: NA
v_call: TRBV6-1
j_call: TRBJ1-2
clone_size: NA
cdr3_nt: TGTGCCAGCAGTGAAACAGGGATAAATGGCTACACCTTC
cdr3_aa: CASSETGINGYTF

d_call: NA
v_call: TRBV28
j_call: TRBJ2-3
clone_size: once
cdr3_nt: TGTGCCAGCAGTCTGGGGACTAGCACAGATACGCAGTATTTT
cdr3_aa: CASSLGTSTDTQYF

d_call: TRBD1
v_call: TRBV5-1
j_call: TRBJ2-5
clone_size: NA
cdr3_nt: TGCGCCAGCAGCTCCGGACAGGTCGAGGGGACCCAGTACTTC
cdr3_aa: CASSSGQVEGTQYF

d_call: NA
v_call: TRBV27
j_call: TRBJ2-3
clone_size: NA
cdr3_nt: TGTGCCAGCAGTTTATCAACTAATACAGATACGCAGTATTTT
cdr3_aa: CASSLSTNTDTQYF

d_call: TRBD1
v_call: TRBV6-1
j_call: TRBJ1-4
clone_size: NA
cdr3_nt: TGTGCCAGCAGTAGGACAGGGATTTTTGAAAAACTGTTTTTT
cdr3_aa: CASSRTGIFEKLFF

d_call: TRBD2
v_call: TRBV18
j_call: TRBJ2-3
clone_size: NA
cdr3_nt: TGTGCCAGCTCACCAGAACTAGCGGCAGATACGCAGTATTTT
cdr3_aa: CASSPELAADTQYF

d_call: TRBD1
v_call: TRBV2
j_call: TRBJ2-2
clone_size: NA
cdr3_nt: TGTGCCAGCATAAAGGGGGCAAGGGCCGGGGAGCTGTTTTTT
cdr3_aa: CASIKGARAGELFF

d_call: TRBD2
v_call: TRBV29-1
j_call: TRBJ2-1
clone_size: NA
cdr3_nt: TGCAGCGGTCTAGCGGGGAACGGTTACAATGAGCAGTTCTTC
cdr3_aa: CSGLAGNGYNEQFF

d_call: TRBD1
v_call: TRBV7-8
j_call: TRBJ1-2
clone_size: NA
cdr3_nt: TGTGCCAGCAGCTTCGCGGGACAGGGAGGTTCCTATGGCTACACCTTC
cdr3_aa: CASSFAGQGGSYGYTF

d_call: TRBD1
v_call: TRBV19
j_call: TRBJ1-5
clone_size: NA
cdr3_nt: TGTGCCAGTAGCGTTCTCGCGACAGGGGGGAATCAGCCCCAGCATTTT
cdr3_aa: CASSVLATGGNQPQHF

d_call: TRBD1
v_call: TRBV5-6
j_call: TRBJ2-7
clone_size: few
cdr3_nt: TGTGCCAGCAGCCTCAGGGGGCTCGAGCAGTACTTC
cdr3_aa: CASSLRGLEQYF

d_call: TRBD1
v_call: TRBV7-9
j_call: TRBJ1-2
clone_size: few
cdr3_nt: TGTGCCAGCAGCACCGGGACAGGGACCTCGGAGCGGGGCTACACCTTC
cdr3_aa: CASSTGTGTSERGYTF

d_call: NA
v_call: TRBV19
j_call: TRBJ2-1
clone_size: NA
cdr3_nt: TGTGCCAGTAGTGTTCAGGCCGTCGTATCCTACAATGAGCAGTTCTTC
cdr3_aa: CASSVQAVVSYNEQFF

d_call: TRBD2
v_call: TRBV7-2
j_call: TRBJ2-7
clone_size: NA
cdr3_nt: TGTGCCAGCAGTCCACTAGCGGGGGGTACCTACGAGCAGTACTTC
cdr3_aa: CASSPLAGGTYEQYF

d_call: TRBD1
v_call: TRBV18
j_call: TRBJ1-5
clone_size: NA
cdr3_nt: TGTGCCAGCTCACCGGGACAGAATCAGCCCCAGCATTTT
cdr3_aa: CASSPGQNQPQHF

d_call: TRBD2
v_call: TRBV18
j_call: TRBJ2-5
clone_size: NA
cdr3_nt: TGTGCCAGCTCACCCGGTGGTGGTAGCGGGAAGATCGGAGAGACCCAGTACTTC
cdr3_aa: CASSPGGGSGKIGETQYF

d_call: NA
v_call: TRBV7-9
j_call: TRBJ2-7
clone_size: few
cdr3_nt: TGTGCCAGCAGCTCTCAGGGTTTCGACGAGCAGTACTTC
cdr3_aa: CASSSQGFDEQYF

d_call: TRBD2
v_call: TRBV7-7
j_call: TRBJ2-1
clone_size: NA
cdr3_nt: TGTGCTAGCAGCCCAACAGCGGGAGGGCCGAATGAGCAGTTCTTC
cdr3_aa: CASSPTAGGPNEQFF

d_call: TRBD2
v_call: TRBV30
j_call: TRBJ2-5
clone_size: NA
cdr3_nt: TGTGCCTGGAGTAGGACTAGCGGGAGTGGGGAGACCCAGTACTTC
cdr3_aa: CAWSRTSGSGETQYF

d_call: NA
v_call: TRBV5-1
j_call: TRBJ2-3
clone_size: NA
cdr3_nt: TGCGCCAGCAGCTTGGGCCAACAGGGATCGCAAACAGATACGCAGTATTTT
cdr3_aa: CASSLGQQGSQTDTQYF

d_call: NA
v_call: TRBV4-1
j_call: TRBJ2-6
clone_size: NA
cdr3_nt: TGCGCCAGCAGCCAAGATCGGGTATCTGGGGCCAACGTCCTGACTTTC
cdr3_aa: CASSQDRVSGANVLTF

d_call: TRBD1
v_call: TRBV5-1
j_call: TRBJ2-1
clone_size: NA
cdr3_nt: TGCGCCAGCAGCCCAGGGACAGGCCACTACAATGAGCAGTTCTTC
cdr3_aa: CASSPGTGHYNEQFF